The clone carrying this T cell receptor beta chain turned up a few times. Assay used: immunoSEQ multiplex PCR; TCRdb lists only in-frame clones, some missing. The table includes 300,000 to 400,000 clones, around 92% detected once. The record originates from a study of Ad26.COV2.S vaccination and SARS-CoV-2 variants. This CDR3 contains 14 residues. Germline assignment: CDR1 MNHEY and CDR2 SVGAGI. V lost 8 bases to trimming and J lost 4 bases, with 12 bases between them. The TCR sequence derives from a human donor who had recovered from COVID-19. The gene calls are TRBV6-5 and TRBJ1-6; D gene unclear. The sequences come from peripheral blood, collected after recovery from COVID-19. In DNA form, the CDR3 reads TGTGCCAGCCTGTATCCTCTTTATAATTCACCCCTCCACTTT. Residues: CASLYPLYNSPLHF.